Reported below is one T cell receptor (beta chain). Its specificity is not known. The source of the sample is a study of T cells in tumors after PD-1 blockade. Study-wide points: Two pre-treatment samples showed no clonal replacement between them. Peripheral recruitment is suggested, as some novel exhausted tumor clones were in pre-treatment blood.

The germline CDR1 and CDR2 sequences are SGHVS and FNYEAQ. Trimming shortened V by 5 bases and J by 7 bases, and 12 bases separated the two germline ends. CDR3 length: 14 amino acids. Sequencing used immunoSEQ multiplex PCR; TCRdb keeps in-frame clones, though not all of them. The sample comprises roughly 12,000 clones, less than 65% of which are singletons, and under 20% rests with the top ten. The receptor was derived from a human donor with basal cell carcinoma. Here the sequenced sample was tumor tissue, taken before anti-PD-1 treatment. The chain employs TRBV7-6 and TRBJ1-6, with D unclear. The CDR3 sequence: CASSQQGRNSPLHF. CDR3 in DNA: TGTGCCAGCAGCCAACAAGGGCGGAATTCACCCCTCCACTTT.